This entry lists 13 T cell receptor beta chains sequenced from one sample in a study of T cell repertoires in cytomegalovirus infection. TCRdb called the reads again in MiXCR, with one record for every CDR3 protein. This sample yields about 230,000 distinct CDR3 sequences, of which 6.5% are seen a single time; roughly 6% belongs to the top ten. The sample comprised PBMCs. These receptors were collected from a human donor in good health (CMV status not recorded). Some clones in this sample may be carry-over from other donors' samples.

In this sample, this clonotype turned up many times. V and J are TRBV19 and TRBJ2-3, with D perhaps given as TRBD1 or TRBD2 (5 bases each). V was pared by 6 bases and J by 3 bases, with 16 bases between. CDR3 size: 15 residues. The germline gives CDR1 LNHDA, CDR2 SQIVND (reference sequence). The CDR3 DNA is TGTGCCAGTAGCGGGACGAGGATGGGGACAGATACGCAGTATTTT. Translated, it gives CASSGTRMGTDTQYF.

Ten or more counts support this clonotype. This sequence joins TRBV28 and TRBJ2-1; no clear D gene. CDR1 and CDR2 from the germline V gene are MDHEN and SYDVKM. Deletions cut 5 bases from V and 2 bases from J, with 13 bases between. The CDR3 contains 15 residues. The CDR3 coding sequence is TGTGCCAGCAGTCCAGGTGGGGAAGCCTACAATGAGCAGTTCTTC. Protein sequence: CASSPGGEAYNEQFF.

This clonotype has just one count. A much more abundant neighbour one base away suggests this may be a read error. V usage is TRBV23-1 and J usage is TRBJ1-6; D remains unclear. TRBV23-1 is an open reading frame whose function is uncertain. The length of the CDR3 is 14 residues. The CDR3 region is CASSQSRCNSPLRF. The DNA of the CDR3 is TGCGCCAGCAGTCAATCACGGTGTAATTCACCCCTCCGCTTT.

This clonotype was detected ten times or more. This chain connects TRBV10-2 to TRBJ2-1, with D perhaps TRBD2 (6 bases). V shed 7 bases and J shed 5 bases, with 9 bases lying between them. In germline, CDR1 is WSHSY, CDR2 SAAADI. This CDR3 region has 12 residues. In nucleotides, the CDR3 is TGCGCCAGCACCGGGACTCACAATGAGCAGTTCTTC. Translating gives CASTGTHNEQFF.

This clonotype has ten or more counts. The V gene is TRBV7-3, the J gene TRBJ2-1, with TRBD1 matching over 9 bases. V was clipped by 4 bases and J by 6 bases; unmatched bases: 10. Germline-derived CDR1 and CDR2 are SGHTA and FQGTGA. The CDR3 extends over 16 amino acids. CDR3 in amino acids: CASSSPKTGGSNEQFF. In DNA form, the CDR3 reads TGTGCCAGCAGCTCCCCAAAGACAGGGGGGAGCAATGAGCAGTTCTTC.

In this sample, this clonotype turned up many times. The chain uses TRBV5-6 and TRBJ2-2; D is undetermined. The CDR3 covers 15 residues. CDR1 is SGHDT and CDR2 is YYEEEE in the germline V gene. Trimming removed 1 base at V and 2 bases at J, with 9 bases between. Here the CDR3 reads CASSLFASNTGELFF. As DNA, the CDR3 is TGTGCCAGCAGCTTGTTCGCCAGTAACACCGGGGAGCTGTTTTTT.

Ten or more counts support this clonotype. The chain combines TRBV6-1 with TRBJ1-2; 7 bases map to TRBD1. Trimming took 6 bases from V and 0 from J; bases not matched to a gene: 10. The CDR3 extends over 16 amino acids. The germline gives CDR1 MNHNS, CDR2 SASEGT. The CDR3, as DNA: TGTGCCAGCAGCTCGGGAGGGGGGACAGCTAACTATGGCTACACCTTC. This sequence encodes CASSSGGGTANYGYTF.

This clonotype was seen ten or more times. V and J are TRBV4-1 and TRBJ2-3; D is uncertain. The germline V gene has CDR1 MGHRA and CDR2 YSYEKL. V lost 0 bases to trimming and J lost 2 bases, with 9 bases between them. The CDR3 has 15 amino acids. The CDR3 loop reads CASSQDRRDTDTQYF. DNA for the CDR3: TGCGCCAGCAGCCAAGATCGGAGAGACACAGATACGCAGTATTTT.

Ten or more counts support this clonotype. V is TRBV7-6 and J is TRBJ1-3, with 10 bases that match TRBD1. The CDR3 has 15 amino acids. The J segment lost 3 bases and the V segment lost 5 bases, leaving 4 bases of the junction unmatched. Germline CDR1 is SGHVS and CDR2 is FNYEAQ. CDR3 region: CASSPRTGGGNTIYF. The CDR3 DNA reads as TGTGCCAGCAGCCCACGGACAGGGGGTGGAAACACCATATATTTT.

The gene calls are TRBV5-1 and TRBJ2-3; TRBD2 aligns across 8 bases. The length of the CDR3 is 15 residues. Germline CDR1 is SGHRS and CDR2 is YFSETQ. V lost 5 bases, J lost 1 base, and 6 bases stayed unmatched. This CDR3 reads CASRSTSVGTDTQYF. CDR3 bases: TGCGCCAGCAGATCGACTAGCGTGGGCACAGATACGCAGTATTTT.

This clonotype came up many times. The CDR3 region is CATAGTRGFNEQFF. The CDR3 coding sequence is TGTGCCACCGCGGGGACACGGGGTTTCAATGAGCAGTTCTTC. The chain combines TRBV6-2 or TRBV6-3 with TRBJ2-1; D tentatively fits TRBD1 or TRBD2 (6 bases each). CDR1 is MNHEY, CDR2 SVGEGT, per germline. This CDR3 contains 14 residues. The V gene lost 10 bases and the J gene lost 6 bases, with 19 bases spanning the gap.

This clonotype has a count of ten or more. CDR3 sequence reads: CASSRFSGGSSYNEQFF. For the CDR3, the DNA is TGTGCCAGCAGTAGGTTTAGCGGGGGGAGCTCCTACAATGAGCAGTTCTTC. The chain recombines TRBV12-3 or TRBV12-4 with TRBJ2-1; 10 nucleotides align to TRBD2. CDR3 size: 17 residues. V lost 5 bases to trimming and J lost 0 bases; unmatched junction nucleotides: 7.

There are many counts of this clonotype. This chain connects TRBV7-2 to TRBJ1-2; weak D call: TRBD1 (6 bases). The germline V gene encodes CDR1 SGHTA and CDR2 FQGNSA. This CDR3 has 13 amino acids. Trimming stripped 6 bases from V and 2 bases from J, with 10 bases between. CDR3 in amino acids: CASRGDKNYGYTF. In nucleotides, the CDR3 is TGTGCCAGCAGAGGGGACAAGAACTATGGCTACACCTTC.